Shown below are 5 T cell receptor beta chains from a single sample sequenced in a study of T cell repertoires in cytomegalovirus infection. TCRdb reanalysed the reads using MiXCR and keeps one entry per CDR3 protein. The table lists about 740,000 distinct CDR3 sequences, approximately 40% of them singletons. The sequencing input was PBMCs. Receptor source: a human donor in good health (CMV status not recorded). Some clones in this sample may be carry-over from other donors' samples.

This clonotype was found a few times. The rearrangement links TRBV6-1 to TRBJ2-4; TRBD2 matches at 8 bases. The CDR3 runs to 16 residues. The V segment lost 4 bases and the J segment 2 bases; nucleotides outside the gene matches: 7. Per the germline V gene, CDR1 is MNHNS and CDR2 is SASEGT. The CDR3, as DNA: TGTGCCAGCAGTGCTCGGGGGGGGGATTCCAAAAACATTCAGTACTTC. Protein sequence: CASSARGGDSKNIQYF.

The sample holds a few counts of this clonotype. This rearrangement joins TRBV19 to TRBJ2-1; D is perhaps TRBD1 (5 bases). The CDR3 sequence is 14 residues long. Germline V gene lookup returns CDR1 LNHDA and CDR2 SQIVND (reference sequence). V dropped 7 bases and J dropped 2 bases, with 12 bases sitting between them. CDR3: CASTPGAAYNEQFF. CDR3 DNA: TGTGCCAGTACCCCTGGGGCGGCCTACAATGAGCAGTTCTTC.

As for this clonotype: Likely a read error: the CDR3 ends without its conserved phenylalanine or tryptophan. The chain uses TRBV6-1 and TRBJ1-5; 10 positions agree with TRBD1. The CDR3 has 15 amino acids. Germline V gene lookup returns CDR1 MNHNS and CDR2 SASEGT. V shed 6 bases and J 3 bases; nucleotides not matched to a gene: 5. As DNA, the CDR3 is TGTGCCAGCAGCCTGGGACAGGGGAACAATCAGCCCCAGCATTTG. It encodes CASSLGQGNNQPQHL.

The gene calls are TRBV28 and TRBJ2-5; D perhaps matches TRBD1 (6 bases). Germline V gene sequence: CDR1 MDHEN, CDR2 SYDVKM. Trimming stripped 3 bases from V and 7 bases from J, with 15 bases between. This CDR3 has 14 amino acids. The CDR3 region has the DNA TGTGCCAGCAGTTTCCTCGACAGGCCGGGGACCCAGTACTTC. This sequence encodes CASSFLDRPGTQYF.

This clonotype has more than one count but fewer than ten. The rearrangement links TRBV11-1 to TRBJ2-1, with D hard to call. The CDR3 is 13 residues long. V gave up 8 bases and J gave up 4 bases, with 12 bases separating them. Germline V gene sequence: CDR1 SGHAT, CDR2 FQDESV (reference sequence). The CDR3 DNA sequence: TGTGCCAGCTTGGGCTATACTTACAATGAGCAGTTCTTC. It codes for CASLGYTYNEQFF. The whole variable domain, filled in from reference TRBV11-1 and TRBJ2-1, reads EAEVAQSPRYKITEKSQAVAFWCDPISGHATLYWYRQILGQGPELLVQFQDESVVDDSQLPKDRFSAERLKGVDSTLKIQPAELGDSAMYLCASLGYTYNEQFFGPGTRLTVL.